Below, 20 T cell receptor beta chains from the same sample are listed, as sequenced in a study of blood T cell repertoires in COVID-19 (dated by TCRdb to 2018 to 2020). Library preparation employed the immunoSEQ multiplex PCR assay. TCRdb re-hosts the immuneACCESS table, in-frame sequences only. Its copies lack some clones; in the studies checked, an unresolved V gene accounts for under half of them, and the cause for the rest is not known. In this sample the table shows tens of thousands of clones, more than 85% of which occur a single time. The top ten clones comprise 5.5% to 8% of the sample. Sequencing was carried out using peripheral blood. The receptors here all came from a man between 50 and 59 years old with active COVID-19.

In this sample, this clone turned up once. The rearrangement uses TRBV6-5 and TRBJ1-1, with D perhaps TRBD1 (5 bases). V gave up 2 bases and J gave up 6 bases, with 13 bases separating them. Germline loops: CDR1 MNHEY, CDR2 SVGAGI. This CDR3 has 14 residues. The chain's CDR3 is CASSYLRGLAEAFF. As DNA, the CDR3 is TGTGCCAGCAGTTACCTTAGGGGTCTCGCTGAAGCTTTCTTT.

This chain connects TRBV2 to TRBJ2-3; TRBD2 agrees at 7 bases. Unmatched junction bases numbered 1, after V lost 5 bases and J lost 2 bases. Germline V gene lookup returns CDR1 SNHLY and CDR2 FYNNEI. CDR3 length equals 13 residues. CDR3 protein: CASSREATDTQYF. The CDR3 region has the DNA TGTGCCAGCAGTCGGGAGGCCACAGATACGCAGTATTTT.

The J gene is TRBJ2-1, the V gene TRBV19; D is possibly TRBD2 (6 bases). The CDR3 length is 16 residues. Germline V CDR1 and CDR2: LNHDA, SQIVND (reference sequence). Trimming cost V 3 bases and J 7 bases, with 19 bases left between them. Written as DNA, the CDR3 is TGTGCCAGTAGTATTGGTGGGACTCGGATAAGGAATGAGCAGTTCTTC. This gives the protein CASSIGGTRIRNEQFF.

The chain joins TRBV5-1 to TRBJ1-2; 10 nucleotides match TRBD1. The length of the CDR3 is 15 residues. Germline assignment: CDR1 SGHRS and CDR2 YFSETQ. The junction had 7 bases not matched to a gene; V was cut back by 0 bases and J by 8 bases. The chain's CDR3 is CASSLEGQGRWGYTF. The CDR3 DNA reads as TGCGCCAGCAGCTTGGAGGGACAGGGGCGGTGGGGCTACACCTTC.

The chain recombines TRBV12-5 with TRBJ2-7; 8 bases agree with TRBD2. The germline gives CDR1 LGHNT, CDR2 FRNRAP. Trimming cost V 5 bases and J 2 bases; bases outside gene matches: 11. This CDR3 has 16 amino acids. CDR3 sequence reads: CASGTPFRGGPYEQYF. CDR3 DNA sequence: TGTGCTAGTGGTACCCCCTTTCGGGGGGGCCCCTACGAGCAGTACTTC.

The rearrangement joins TRBV5-1 to TRBJ2-1, with 7 bases aligning to TRBD2. Germline assignment: CDR1 SGHRS and CDR2 YFSETQ. Germline trimming cut 0 bases from V and 4 bases from J; bases unmatched to any gene: 4. The CDR3 runs to 15 residues. DNA of the CDR3: TGCGCCAGCAGCTTGGGCCTAGCGGCTTACAATGAGCAGTTCTTC. It codes for CASSLGLAAYNEQFF.

The gene calls are TRBV28 and TRBJ1-4; no definite D call. Germline V gene sequence: CDR1 MDHEN, CDR2 SYDVKM. V dropped 4 bases and J dropped 7 bases, with 13 bases sitting between them. The CDR3 length is 14 residues. Written as DNA, the CDR3 is TGTGCCAGCAGTTCGGGGATGGGCGGTGAAAAACTGTTTTTT. Protein: CASSSGMGGEKLFF. The whole variable domain, filled in from reference TRBV28 and TRBJ1-4, reads DVKVTQSSRYLVKRTGEKVFLECVQDMDHENMFWYRQDPGLGLRLIYFSYDVKMKEKGDIPEGYSVSREKKERFSLILESASTNQTSMYLCASSSGMGGEKLFFGSGTQLSVL.

This rearrangement joins TRBV3-1 (or the pseudogene TRBV3-2) to TRBJ2-7, with 12 bases lining up with TRBD2. V was pared by 2 bases and J by 6 bases, with 8 bases of the junction left unmatched. The CDR3 extends over 16 amino acids. Germline V gene sequence: CDR1 LGHDT, CDR2 YNNKEL (reference sequence). CDR3 DNA: TGTGCCAGCAGCCAACGGCTAGCGGGGGGGCCTGGCGAGCAGTACTTC. This codes for CASSQRLAGGPGEQYF.

The chain combines TRBV3-1 (or the pseudogene TRBV3-2) with TRBJ1-2; the D gene is possibly TRBD1 (5 bases). CDR3 length: 15 amino acids. Germline V gene sequence: CDR1 LGHDT, CDR2 YNNKEL (reference sequence). Trimming left V 4 bases short and J 6 bases short, with 18 bases between. As DNA, the CDR3 is TGTGCCAGCAGCCGGCGGGGGACGGACCTTAATGGCTACACCTTC. This codes for CASSRRGTDLNGYTF.

The rearrangement uses TRBV4-2 and TRBJ2-2; D may be TRBD2 (6 bases). The CDR3 totals 15 residues. V lost 1 base and J 6 bases, leaving 12 bases between the germline ends. Germline V gene lookup returns CDR1 LGHNA and CDR2 YNFKEQ. The CDR3, as DNA: TGTGCCAGCAGCCAAGGGGACTCTGACGCCGGGGAGCTGTTTTTT. Amino acid sequence: CASSQGDSDAGELFF.

This rearrangement joins TRBV2 to TRBJ2-1; TRBD2 agrees at 9 bases. Germline CDR1 reads SNHLY; CDR2 reads FYNNEI. This CDR3 region has 15 residues. V was clipped by 6 bases and J by 5 bases; unmatched bases: 8. Here the CDR3 DNA reads TGTGCCAGCAGAACAGGACTAGCGAGCAACAATGAGCAGTTCTTC. This sequence encodes CASRTGLASNNEQFF.

A single count supports this clone. This chain joins TRBV6-6 and TRBJ1-2; D remains ambiguous. The CDR3 is 11 amino acids. CDR1 is MNHNY and CDR2 is SVGAGI in the germline V gene (reference sequence). Trimming removed 7 bases at V and 8 bases at J, with 11 bases between. DNA of the CDR3: TGTGCCAGCATGGTCCTGGAGGGCTACACCTTC. Encoded protein: CASMVLEGYTF.

The chain employs TRBV3-1 (or the pseudogene TRBV3-2) and TRBJ1-1; D possibly corresponds to TRBD1 (6 bases). The CDR3 extends over 14 amino acids. Germline CDR1 LGHDT, CDR2 YNNKEL (reference sequence). Trimming pared 6 bases from V and 6 bases from J, leaving 17 bases between. The CDR3 loop reads CASSTNRAGAEAFF. CDR3 DNA sequence: TGTGCCAGCAGTACGAACAGGGCCGGCGCTGAAGCTTTCTTT.

The rearrangement links TRBV4-1 to TRBJ2-3; D is unresolved. The CDR3 extends over 12 amino acids. Germline-derived CDR1 and CDR2 are MGHRA and YSYEKL. Trimming cost V 5 bases and J 0 bases, with 3 bases left between them. In DNA, the CDR3 is TGCGCCAGCAGCTCGAGCACAGATACGCAGTATTTT. Its translation: CASSSSTDTQYF.

The rearrangement links TRBV14 to TRBJ2-7, with D possibly TRBD2 on 5 matching bases. V lost 6 bases and J lost 2, with 17 bases in between. CDR3 length equals 15 residues. The germline gives CDR1 SGHDN, CDR2 FVKESK. CDR3 sequence (DNA): TGTGCCAGCAGTCCACGGGAAATCCACACCTACGAGCAGTACTTC. Translation: CASSPREIHTYEQYF. The variable domain in full, completed from reference TRBV14 and TRBJ2-7, reads EAGVTQFPSHSVIEKGQTVTLRCDPISGHDNLYWYRRVMGKEIKFLLHFVKESKQDESGMPNNRFLAERTGGTYSTLKVQPAELEDSGVYFCASSPREIHTYEQYFGPGTRLTVT.

V usage is TRBV7-9 and J usage is TRBJ2-6; possible D gene TRBD1, 6 bases. CDR3 length: 18 residues. In germline, CDR1 is SEHNR, CDR2 FQNEAQ (reference sequence). Trimming stripped 8 bases from V and 4 bases from J, with 24 bases between. CDR3 protein: CASGGQGGQLTGANVLTF. The CDR3 DNA is TGTGCCAGCGGGGGACAAGGAGGACAACTTACGGGGGCCAACGTCCTGACTTTC. Full variable domain (missing parts from reference TRBV7-9 and TRBJ2-6): DTGVSQNPRHKITKRGQNVTFRCDPISEHNRLYWYRQTLGQGPEFLTYFQNEAQLEKSRLLSDRFSAERPKGSFSTLEIQRTEQGDSAMYLCASGGQGGQLTGANVLTFGAGSRLTVL.

The J gene is TRBJ2-3, the V gene TRBV7-2; TRBD2 agrees at 10 bases. CDR3 length: 15 residues. CDR1 is SGHTA, CDR2 FQGNSA, per germline. V was pared by 6 bases and J by 7 bases, with 10 bases of the junction left unmatched. CDR3 bases: TGTGCCAGCAGTCCTACTAGCGGGGACGCGAATACGCAGTATTTT. Protein: CASSPTSGDANTQYF.

The chain is built from TRBV27 and TRBJ1-5; weak D call: TRBD1 (6 bases). Trimming stripped 8 bases from V and 3 bases from J, with 17 bases between. Germline V gene sequence: CDR1 MNHEY, CDR2 SMNVEV (reference sequence). CDR3 length equals 15 residues. CDR3 protein: CASGWSRGFNQPQHF. DNA for the CDR3: TGTGCCAGCGGCTGGAGCAGGGGTTTCAATCAGCCCCAGCATTTT.

The chain couples TRBV2 to TRBJ2-2, with D maybe TRBD2 (6 bases). V was trimmed by 4 bases and J by 5 bases, leaving 14 bases between them. The germline V gene has CDR1 SNHLY and CDR2 FYNNEI. This CDR3 comprises 15 residues. CDR3 loop: CASSAQTSQTGELFF. The CDR3 nucleotides read TGTGCCAGCAGTGCCCAGACTAGTCAAACCGGGGAGCTGTTTTTT. Based on the CDR3 plus reference TRBV2 and TRBJ2-2, the full variable domain is EPEVTQTPSHQVTQMGQEVILRCVPISNHLYFYWYRQILGQKVEFLVSFYNNEISEKSEIFDDQFSVERPDGSNFTLKIRSTKLEDSAMYFCASSAQTSQTGELFFGEGSRLTVL.

The chain uses TRBV9 and TRBJ1-1; D ambiguous. Per germline, CDR1 SGDLS and CDR2 YYNGEE. Trimming removed 3 bases at V and 1 base at J, with 10 bases between. The CDR3 loop spans 14 amino acids. CDR3 sequence (DNA): TGTGCCAGCAGCGAGGGCGGGAAGAACACTGAAGCTTTCTTT. It yields the protein CASSEGGKNTEAFF.